This T cell receptor (beta chain) is from a study of shared clonotypes between healthy human individuals. Study details: A donor's plate count was three for CD4 naive and three for CD4 memory; CD8 naive had two and CD8 memory one. Study-level findings and limits: It was observed that about 5% of naive CD4 clonotypes were shared across several donors.

With respect to this clone: Its antigen remains unidentified.

This CDR3 region has 15 residues. Germline V CDR1 and CDR2: GTSNPN, SVGIG (reference sequence). After removal of 0 bases from V and 1 base from J, the junction contained 4 bases not matched to a gene. Some 30,000 T cell genomes (approximately 210 ng DNA) went into each sorted-subset replicate. The data were produced by immunoSEQ multiplex PCR, yet TCRdb's version contains in-frame clones alone and is incomplete. The sample carries more than 1 million clones, about 80% recorded once. The origin of this receptor is a man aged 18 to 29 in good health. Some clones in this sample may be carry-over from other donors' samples. Sequenced sample: memory CD4+ T cells from PBMCs. Subset of the sample: CD45RA-negative fraction. This rearrangement joins TRBV30 to TRBJ2-3; 7 bases fit TRBD2. The CDR3, as DNA: TGTGCCTGGAGTGTAAAAGCGGGACGCACAGATACGCAGTATTTT. This translates into CAWSVKAGRTDTQYF.